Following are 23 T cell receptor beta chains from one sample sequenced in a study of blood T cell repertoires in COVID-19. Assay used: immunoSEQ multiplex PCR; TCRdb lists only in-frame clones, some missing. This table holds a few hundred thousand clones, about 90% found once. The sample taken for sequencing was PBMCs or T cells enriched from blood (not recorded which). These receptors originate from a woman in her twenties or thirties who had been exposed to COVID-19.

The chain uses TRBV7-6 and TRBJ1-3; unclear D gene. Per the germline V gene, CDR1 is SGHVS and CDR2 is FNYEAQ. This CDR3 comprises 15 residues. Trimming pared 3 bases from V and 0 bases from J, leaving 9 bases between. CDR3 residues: CASSFPGSSGNTIYF. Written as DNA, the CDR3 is TGTGCCAGCAGCTTCCCCGGTAGCTCTGGAAACACCATATATTTT.

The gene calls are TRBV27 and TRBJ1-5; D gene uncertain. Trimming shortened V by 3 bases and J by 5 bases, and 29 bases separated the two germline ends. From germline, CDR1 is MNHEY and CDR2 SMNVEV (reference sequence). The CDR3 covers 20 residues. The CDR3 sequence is CASSFPNPYKLRCFYQPQHF. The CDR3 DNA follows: TGTGCCAGCAGTTTCCCCAACCCGTATAAACTCAGGTGCTTCTATCAGCCCCAGCATTTT.

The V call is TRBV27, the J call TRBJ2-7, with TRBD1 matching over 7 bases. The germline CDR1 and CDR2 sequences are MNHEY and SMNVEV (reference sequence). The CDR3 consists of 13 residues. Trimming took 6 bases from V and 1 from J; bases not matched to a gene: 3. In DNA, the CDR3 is TGTGCCAGCAGAGGGACAGTATCCTACGAGCAGTACTTC. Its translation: CASRGTVSYEQYF.

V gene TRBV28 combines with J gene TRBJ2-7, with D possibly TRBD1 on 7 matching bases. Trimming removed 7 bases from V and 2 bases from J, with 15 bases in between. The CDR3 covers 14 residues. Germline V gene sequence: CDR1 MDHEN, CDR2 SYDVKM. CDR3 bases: TGTGCCAGCATCCAGGGGGGAGTAGCCTACGAGCAGTACTTC. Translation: CASIQGGVAYEQYF.

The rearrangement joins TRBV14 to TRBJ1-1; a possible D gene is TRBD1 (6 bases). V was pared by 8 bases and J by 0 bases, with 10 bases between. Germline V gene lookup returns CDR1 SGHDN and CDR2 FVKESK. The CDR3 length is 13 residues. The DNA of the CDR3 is TGTGCCAGCTCCAGACAGGTGAACACTGAAGCTTTCTTT. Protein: CASSRQVNTEAFF.

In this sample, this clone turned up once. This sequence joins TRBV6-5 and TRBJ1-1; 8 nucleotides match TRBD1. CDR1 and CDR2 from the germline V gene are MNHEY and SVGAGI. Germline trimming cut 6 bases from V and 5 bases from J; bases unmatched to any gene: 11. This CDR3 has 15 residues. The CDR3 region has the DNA TGTGCCAGCAGACCTCTTGACAGGGGAGGGACTGAAGCTTTCTTT. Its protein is CASRPLDRGGTEAFF.

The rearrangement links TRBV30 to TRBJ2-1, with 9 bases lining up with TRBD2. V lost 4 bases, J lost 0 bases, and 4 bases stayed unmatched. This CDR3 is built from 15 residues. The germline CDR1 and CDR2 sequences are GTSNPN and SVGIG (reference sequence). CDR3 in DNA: TGTGCCTGGACTAGCGGGACAAGCTCCTACAATGAGCAGTTCTTC. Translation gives CAWTSGTSSYNEQFF.

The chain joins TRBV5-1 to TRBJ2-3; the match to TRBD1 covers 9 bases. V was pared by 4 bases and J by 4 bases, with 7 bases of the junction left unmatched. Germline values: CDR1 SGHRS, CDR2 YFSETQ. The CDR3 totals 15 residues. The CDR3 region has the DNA TGCGCCAGCAGCGACCGGGACAGGGCCGCAGATACGCAGTATTTT. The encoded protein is CASSDRDRAADTQYF.

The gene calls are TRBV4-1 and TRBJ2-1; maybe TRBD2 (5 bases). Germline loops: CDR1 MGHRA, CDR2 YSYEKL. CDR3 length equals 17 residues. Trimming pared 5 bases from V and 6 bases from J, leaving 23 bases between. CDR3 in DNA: TGCGCCAGCAGCGCAACGCGGGCCGTCGGCCTGGGCAATGAGCAGTTCTTC. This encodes CASSATRAVGLGNEQFF.

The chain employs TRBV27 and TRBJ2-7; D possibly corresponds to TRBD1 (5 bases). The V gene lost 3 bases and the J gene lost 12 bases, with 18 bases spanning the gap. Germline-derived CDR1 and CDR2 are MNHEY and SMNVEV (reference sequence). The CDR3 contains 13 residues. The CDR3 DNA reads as TGTGCCAGCAGTTTTTCTAGTGGGGCGTCTCCGTACTTC. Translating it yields CASSFSSGASPYF.

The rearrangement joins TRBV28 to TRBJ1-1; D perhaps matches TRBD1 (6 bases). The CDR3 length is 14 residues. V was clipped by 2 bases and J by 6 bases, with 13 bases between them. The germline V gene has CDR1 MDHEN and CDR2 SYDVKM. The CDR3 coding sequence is TGTGCCAGCAGTTTACCGGGGGGCGGCCCTGAAGCTTTCTTT. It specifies CASSLPGGGPEAFF.

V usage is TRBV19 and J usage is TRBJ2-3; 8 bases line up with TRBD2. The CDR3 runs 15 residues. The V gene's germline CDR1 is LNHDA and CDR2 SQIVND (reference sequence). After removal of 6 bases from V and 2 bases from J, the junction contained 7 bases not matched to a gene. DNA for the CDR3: TGTGCCAGTAGCCAACTAGCGGCTTTCACAGATACGCAGTATTTT. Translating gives CASSQLAAFTDTQYF.

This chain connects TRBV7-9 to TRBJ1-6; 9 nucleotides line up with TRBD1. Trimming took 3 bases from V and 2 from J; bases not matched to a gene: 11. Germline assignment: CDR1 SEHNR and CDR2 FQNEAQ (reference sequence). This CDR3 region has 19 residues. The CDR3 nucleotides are TGTGCCAGCAGCTTGGGACCGGGACAGGGTGGCACCTATAATTCACCCCTCCACTTT. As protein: CASSLGPGQGGTYNSPLHF. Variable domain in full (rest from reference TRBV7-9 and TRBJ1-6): DTGVSQNPRHKITKRGQNVTFRCDPISEHNRLYWYRQTLGQGPEFLTYFQNEAQLEKSRLLSDRFSAERPKGSFSTLEIQRTEQGDSAMYLCASSLGPGQGGTYNSPLHFGNGTRLTVT.

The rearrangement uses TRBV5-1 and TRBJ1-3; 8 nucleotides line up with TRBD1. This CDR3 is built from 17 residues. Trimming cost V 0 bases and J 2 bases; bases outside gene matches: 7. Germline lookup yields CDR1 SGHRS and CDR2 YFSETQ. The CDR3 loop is CASSLAPTGDAGNTIYF. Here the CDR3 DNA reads TGCGCCAGCAGCTTGGCCCCGACAGGGGACGCTGGAAACACCATATATTTT.

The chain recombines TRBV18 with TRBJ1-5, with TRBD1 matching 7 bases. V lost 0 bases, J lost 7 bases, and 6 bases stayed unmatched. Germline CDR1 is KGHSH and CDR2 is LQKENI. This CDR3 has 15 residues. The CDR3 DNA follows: TGTGCCAGCTCACCACCAGGGGGCGTATTACAGCCCCAGCATTTT. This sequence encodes CASSPPGGVLQPQHF. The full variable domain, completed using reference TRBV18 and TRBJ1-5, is NAGVMQNPRHLVRRRGQEARLRCSPMKGHSHVYWYRQLPEEGLKFMVYLQKENIIDESGMPKERFSAEFPKEGPSILRIQQVVRGDSAAYFCASSPPGGVLQPQHFGDGTRLSIL.

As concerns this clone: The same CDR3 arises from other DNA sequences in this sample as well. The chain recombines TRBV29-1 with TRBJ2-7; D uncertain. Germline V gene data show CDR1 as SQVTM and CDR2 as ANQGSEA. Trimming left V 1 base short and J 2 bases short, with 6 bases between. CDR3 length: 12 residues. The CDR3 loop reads CSVEVAAYEQYF. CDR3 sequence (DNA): TGCAGCGTTGAAGTAGCCGCCTACGAGCAGTACTTC.

CDR3 nucleotides: TGTGCCAGTAGTATCCGGACCACAGGGCTTGGACTAGCGGGAGGGAACACCGGGGAGCTGTTTTTT. This translates into CASSIRTTGLGLAGGNTGELFF. The rearrangement links TRBV19 to TRBJ2-2; TRBD2 agrees at 14 bases. This CDR3 region has 22 residues. V shed 3 bases and J 1 base; nucleotides not matched to a gene: 16. Germline V lookup: CDR1 LNHDA, CDR2 SQIVND (reference sequence). Combining the CDR3 with reference TRBV19 and TRBJ2-2 gives the whole variable domain DGGITQSPKYLFRKEGQNVTLSCEQNLNHDAMYWYRQDPGQGLRLIYYSQIVNDFQKGDIAEGYSVSREKKESFPLTVTSAQKNPTAFYLCASSIRTTGLGLAGGNTGELFFGEGSRLTVL.

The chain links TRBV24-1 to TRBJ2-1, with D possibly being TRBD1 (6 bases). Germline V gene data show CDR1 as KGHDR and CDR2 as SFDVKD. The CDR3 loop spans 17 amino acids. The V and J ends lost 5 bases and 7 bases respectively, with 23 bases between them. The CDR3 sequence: CATSALRDNTKRNEQFF. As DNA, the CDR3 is TGTGCCACCAGTGCCCTTCGGGACAACACCAAGCGGAATGAGCAGTTCTTC.

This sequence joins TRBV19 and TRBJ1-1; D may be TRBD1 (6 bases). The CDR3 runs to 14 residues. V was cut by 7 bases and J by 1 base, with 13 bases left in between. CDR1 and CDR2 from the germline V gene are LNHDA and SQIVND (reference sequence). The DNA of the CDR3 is TGTGCCAGTATTCGGACAGTTTGGAACACTGAAGCTTTCTTT. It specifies CASIRTVWNTEAFF.

CDR3 DNA sequence: TGTGCCAGCAGTTTTTGGGGTCACAGGGACACCGGGGAGCTGTTTTTT. This encodes CASSFWGHRDTGELFF. This chain joins TRBV28 and TRBJ2-2; possibly TRBD1 for D (6 bases). The CDR3 extends over 16 amino acids. Germline lookup yields CDR1 MDHEN and CDR2 SYDVKM. V gave up 3 bases and J gave up 3 bases, with 14 bases separating them.

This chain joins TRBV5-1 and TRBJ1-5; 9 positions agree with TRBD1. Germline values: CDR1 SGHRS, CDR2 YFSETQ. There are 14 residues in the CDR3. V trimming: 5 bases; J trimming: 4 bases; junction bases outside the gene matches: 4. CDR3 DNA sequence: TGCGCCAGCAGGGGGACAGGGCCAAATCAGCCCCAGCATTTT. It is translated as CASRGTGPNQPQHF.

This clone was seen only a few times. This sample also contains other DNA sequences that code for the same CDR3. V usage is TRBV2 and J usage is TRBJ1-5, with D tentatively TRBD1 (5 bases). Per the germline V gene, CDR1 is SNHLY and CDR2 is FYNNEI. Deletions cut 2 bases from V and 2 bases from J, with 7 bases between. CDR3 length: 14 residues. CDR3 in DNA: TGTGCCAGCAGTGAACAGGGTGGCAATCAGCCCCAGCATTTT. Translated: CASSEQGGNQPQHF.

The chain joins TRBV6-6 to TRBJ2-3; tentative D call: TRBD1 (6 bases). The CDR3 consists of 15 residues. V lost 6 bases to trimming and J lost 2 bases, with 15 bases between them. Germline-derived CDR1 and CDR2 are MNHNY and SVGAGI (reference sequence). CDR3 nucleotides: TGTGCCAGCAGACGGGACACCGGCTCCACAGATACGCAGTATTTT. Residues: CASRRDTGSTDTQYF.